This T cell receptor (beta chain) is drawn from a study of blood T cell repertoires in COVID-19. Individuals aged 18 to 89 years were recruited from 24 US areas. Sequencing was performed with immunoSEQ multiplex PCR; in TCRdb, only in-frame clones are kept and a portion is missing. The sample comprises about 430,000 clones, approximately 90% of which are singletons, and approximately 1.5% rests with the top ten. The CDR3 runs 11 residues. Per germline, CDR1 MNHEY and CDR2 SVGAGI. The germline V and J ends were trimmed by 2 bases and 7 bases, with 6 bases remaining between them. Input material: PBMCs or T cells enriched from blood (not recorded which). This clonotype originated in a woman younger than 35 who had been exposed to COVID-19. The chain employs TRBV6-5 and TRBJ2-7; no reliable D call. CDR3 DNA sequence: TGTGCCAGCAGTTACCTCGGGGAGCAGTACTTC. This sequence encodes CASSYLGEQYF.